The sequence of this T cell receptor beta chain was determined in a study of identifying expanded T cells in peripheral blood. General study findings and limits: Roughly 2-week clone count variance significantly increased as total template count grew.

Collection occurred without any documented infections or immune events in donors. To note about this clone: Its antigen is unknown.

The CDR3 length is 16 residues. With 0 bases clipped from V and 1 base from J, the junction kept 5 bases outside the gene matches. The germline CDR1 and CDR2 sequences are KGHSH and LQKENI. Some clones are missing from TCRdb's copy, which holds only in-frame ones; the method was immunoSEQ multiplex PCR. The sample includes some 91,000 clones, 88% of them seen just once. The rearrangement joins TRBV18 to TRBJ1-1; 7 bases map to TRBD1. The specimen sequenced was blood. The source is a person aged 18 to 70 in good health. The CDR3 is CASSPPDRSRNTEAFF. CDR3 bases: TGTGCCAGCTCACCACCGGACAGGTCGCGGAACACTGAAGCTTTCTTT.